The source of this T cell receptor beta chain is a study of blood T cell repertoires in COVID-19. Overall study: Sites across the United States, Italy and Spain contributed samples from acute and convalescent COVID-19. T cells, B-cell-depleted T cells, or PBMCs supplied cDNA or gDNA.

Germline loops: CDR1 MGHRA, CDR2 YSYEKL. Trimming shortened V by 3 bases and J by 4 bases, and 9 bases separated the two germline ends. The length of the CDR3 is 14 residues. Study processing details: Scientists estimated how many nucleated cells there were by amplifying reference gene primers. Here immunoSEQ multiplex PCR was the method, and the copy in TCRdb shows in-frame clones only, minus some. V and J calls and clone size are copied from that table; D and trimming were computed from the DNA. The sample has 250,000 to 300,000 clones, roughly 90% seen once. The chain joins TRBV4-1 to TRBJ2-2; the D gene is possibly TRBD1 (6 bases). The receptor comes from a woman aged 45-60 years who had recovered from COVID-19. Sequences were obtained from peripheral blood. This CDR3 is CASSQIGGTGELFF. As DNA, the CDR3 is TGCGCCAGCAGCCAGATAGGGGGCACCGGGGAGCTGTTTTTT.